A single sample gave rise to the 18 T cell receptor beta chains below, sequenced in a study of T-cell reconstitution after alpha-beta-depleted transplantation in children. For TCRbeta, the library was prepared with unique molecular identifiers. TCRdb re-called the PCR reads with MiXCR, one entry per CDR3 protein. The data show hundreds of thousands of distinct CDR3 sequences, approximately 15% seen once. The sequencing here drew on PBMCs, mostly from graft donor cells, taken 360 days after TCRalphabeta/CD19-depleted stem cell transplant. The receptors derive from a male patient between 10 and 17 years old who had a stem cell transplant for acute lymphoblastic leukemia, so the T cells may come from the graft donor.

Only a few counts were recorded for this clonotype. This rearrangement joins TRBV24-1 to TRBJ2-7; D not certain. Germline V lookup: CDR1 KGHDR, CDR2 SFDVKD. The CDR3 contains 13 residues. V lost 9 bases and J lost 1, with 12 bases in between. The CDR3 region has the DNA TGTGCCACCTCAGTTCTGCAGTCCTACGAGCAGTACTTC. Translated, it gives CATSVLQSYEQYF.

This clonotype was seen only a few times. This chain uses TRBV7-2 with TRBJ2-1; TRBD2 matches at 12 bases. CDR3 length: 15 residues. V lost 3 bases, J lost 9 bases, and 6 bases stayed unmatched. Germline CDR1 and CDR2: SGHTA and FQGNSA. CDR3 DNA sequence: TGTGCCAGCAGCTTGCTGACTAGCGGGAGTGCTGAGCAGTTCTTC. Encoded protein: CASSLLTSGSAEQFF.

This clonotype showed up just a few times. The rearrangement uses TRBV5-1 and TRBJ2-7; D is possibly TRBD2 (5 bases). Trimming stripped 0 bases from V and 3 bases from J, with 13 bases between. Germline assignment: CDR1 SGHRS and CDR2 YFSETQ. This CDR3 is built from 15 residues. The CDR3 spells CASSLEGGTYYEQYF. The CDR3 DNA sequence: TGCGCCAGCAGCTTGGAAGGAGGCACCTACTACGAGCAGTACTTC.

The rearrangement uses TRBV5-1 and TRBJ2-7; D uncertain. CDR3 length equals 14 residues. The germline V gene has CDR1 SGHRS and CDR2 YFSETQ. V gave up 1 base and J gave up 2 bases, with 10 bases separating them. The CDR3 loop is CASSLSGKAYEQYF. CDR3 DNA sequence: TGCGCCAGCAGCTTGTCAGGAAAGGCCTACGAGCAGTACTTC.

The chain recombines TRBV12-3 or TRBV12-4 with TRBJ1-4; 7 bases agree with TRBD1. The junction had 6 bases not matched to a gene; V was cut back by 5 bases and J by 0 bases. This CDR3 is 16 amino acids long. The CDR3 nucleotides are TGTGCCAGCAGTCCAACTGACAGGGCAACTAATGAAAAACTGTTTTTT. Residues: CASSPTDRATNEKLFF.

This chain joins TRBV6-4 and TRBJ2-1, with 7 positions matching TRBD1. V was clipped by 4 bases and J by 10 bases; unmatched bases: 19. There are 17 residues in the CDR3. Per germline, CDR1 MRHNA and CDR2 SNTAGT. The CDR3 loop reads CASSATALGQRPQEQFF. The CDR3 DNA reads TGTGCCAGCAGTGCCACCGCTTTGGGACAGAGGCCCCAGGAGCAGTTCTTC.

This clonotype was found many times. The chain recombines TRBV27 with TRBJ2-1, with D perhaps TRBD2 (6 bases). Germline V lookup: CDR1 MNHEY, CDR2 SMNVEV (reference sequence). The CDR3 has 15 amino acids. Trimming left V 3 bases short and J 7 bases short, with 16 bases between. DNA for the CDR3: TGTGCCAGCAGTTTGTCTAGCGCCCTTCGGAATGAGCAGTTCTTC. Translation: CASSLSSALRNEQFF.

The V call is TRBV2, the J call TRBJ1-1; 8 bases align to TRBD1. Germline trimming cut 4 bases from V and 3 bases from J; bases unmatched to any gene: 7. Per germline, CDR1 SNHLY and CDR2 FYNNEI. CDR3 length equals 15 residues. This chain's CDR3 is CASSVTGGPYTEAFF. CDR3 bases: TGTGCCAGCAGTGTTACAGGGGGGCCCTACACTGAAGCTTTCTTT. The entire variable domain, with the rest obtained from reference TRBV2 and TRBJ1-1, is as follows: EPEVTQTPSHQVTQMGQEVILRCVPISNHLYFYWYRQILGQKVEFLVSFYNNEISEKSEIFDDQFSVERPDGSNFTLKIRSTKLEDSAMYFCASSVTGGPYTEAFFGQGTRLTVV.

This clonotype appeared a few times. The CDR3 spells CASSFEPGQTSNQPQHF. The CDR3, as DNA: TGTGCCAGCAGCTTTGAGCCGGGACAGACGAGCAATCAGCCCCAGCATTTT. V and J are TRBV7-8 and TRBJ1-5; 7 bases fit TRBD1. The J segment lost 1 base and the V segment lost 3 bases, leaving 9 bases of the junction unmatched. CDR1 SGHVS and CDR2 FQNEAQ come from the germline V gene. The CDR3 contains 17 residues.

The chain links TRBV10-3 to TRBJ1-1; possibly TRBD1 for D (6 bases). The CDR3 totals 13 residues. Per the germline V gene, CDR1 is ENHRY and CDR2 is SYGVKD. Between the trimmed V and J ends, which lost 3 bases and 5 bases, there was a span of 10 bases. The CDR3 DNA follows: TGTGCCATCAGTGAAGGGGGGGTTACTGAAGCTTTCTTT. Encoded protein: CAISEGGVTEAFF.

The table lists this clonotype with many counts. The chain employs TRBV12-3 or TRBV12-4 and TRBJ1-1, with D uncertain. The CDR3 is 13 amino acids. The V end lost 3 bases, the J end lost 3 bases, and 8 bases lay between the germline ends. CDR3 in DNA: TGTGCCAGCAGTTTCATCCGGGACACTGAAGCTTTCTTT. This codes for CASSFIRDTEAFF.

This clonotype was counted only a few times. The CDR3 DNA is TGTGCCAGCAGTTCCGACCCGGGTCAGCCCCAGCATTTT. It yields the protein CASSSDPGQPQHF. The chain carries TRBV12-3 or TRBV12-4 and TRBJ1-5; D is undetermined. V dropped 4 bases and J dropped 6 bases, with 10 bases sitting between them. This CDR3 has 13 amino acids.

J is TRBJ2-1 and V is TRBV21-1. TRBV21-1 corresponds to a pseudogene. The CDR3 spans 13 residues. The CDR3: CARTILTYNEQFF. The CDR3 DNA follows: TGTGCCAGGACGATCTTAACCTACAATGAGCAGTTCTTC.

This clonotype was seen ten or more times. The chain recombines TRBV28 with TRBJ1-1, with D hard to call. CDR3 length: 12 residues. Germline loops: CDR1 MDHEN, CDR2 SYDVKM. V was shortened by 5 bases and J by 10 bases, with 14 bases between the two germline ends. The CDR3 protein is CASSLRELRAFF. The CDR3 DNA sequence: TGTGCCAGCAGTCTAAGGGAATTGAGAGCTTTCTTT. The whole variable domain, filled in from reference TRBV28 and TRBJ1-1, reads DVKVTQSSRYLVKRTGEKVFLECVQDMDHENMFWYRQDPGLGLRLIYFSYDVKMKEKGDIPEGYSVSREKKERFSLILESASTNQTSMYLCASSLRELRAFFGQGTRLTVV.

J is TRBJ2-7 and V is TRBV29-1, with TRBD1 matching 7 bases. Germline loops: CDR1 SQVTM, CDR2 ANQGSEA. The V gene end was trimmed by 4 bases and the J gene end by 3 bases; junction bases not matched to a gene: 6. CDR3 size: 13 residues. In DNA form, the CDR3 reads TGCAGCGTTGTCGACAGGGAGTTCTACGAGCAGTACTTC. Translated: CSVVDREFYEQYF.

This clonotype was counted a few times. The rearrangement uses TRBV5-5 and TRBJ1-4, with D perhaps matching TRBD1 (6 bases). The V end lost 2 bases, the J end lost 0 bases, and 20 bases lay between the germline ends. From germline, CDR1 is SGHKS and CDR2 YYEKEE (reference sequence). The CDR3 sequence is 19 residues long. The CDR3 region is CASSFAYRVPLSTNEKLFF. The CDR3 bases are TGTGCCAGCAGCTTTGCCTACAGGGTCCCCCTTTCAACTAATGAAAAACTGTTTTTT. Looking up the rest from reference TRBV5-5 and TRBJ1-4 gives the full variable domain: DAGVTQSPTHLIKTRGQQVTLRCSPISGHKSVSWYQQVLGQGPQFIFQYYEKEERGRGNFPDRFSARQFPNYSSELNVNALLLGDSALYLCASSFAYRVPLSTNEKLFFGSGTQLSVL.

This clonotype was seen only a few times. This chain joins TRBV11-2 and TRBJ2-7; D call uncertain. V lost 5 bases and J lost 0, with 23 bases in between. Germline CDR1 SGHAT, CDR2 FQNNGV. The CDR3 runs to 18 residues. CDR3 loop: CASSPLRPRQILSYEQYF. The CDR3 DNA reads as TGTGCCAGCAGCCCGTTACGCCCTAGACAAATCCTCTCCTACGAGCAGTACTTC.

Concerning this clonotype: A read error may be the cause here, since a much bigger clone is one base away. The CDR3 does not end in the conserved phenylalanine or tryptophan, so this is likely a read error. V usage is TRBV7-3 and J usage is TRBJ1-6; D is uncertain. This CDR3 has 14 residues. V was pared by 3 bases and J by 0 bases, with 3 bases between. The V gene's germline CDR1 is SGHTA and CDR2 FQGTGA. CDR3 nucleotides: TGTGCCAGCAGCTTGACCTCCTATAATTCACCCCTCCACTCT. Its translation: CASSLTSYNSPLHS.